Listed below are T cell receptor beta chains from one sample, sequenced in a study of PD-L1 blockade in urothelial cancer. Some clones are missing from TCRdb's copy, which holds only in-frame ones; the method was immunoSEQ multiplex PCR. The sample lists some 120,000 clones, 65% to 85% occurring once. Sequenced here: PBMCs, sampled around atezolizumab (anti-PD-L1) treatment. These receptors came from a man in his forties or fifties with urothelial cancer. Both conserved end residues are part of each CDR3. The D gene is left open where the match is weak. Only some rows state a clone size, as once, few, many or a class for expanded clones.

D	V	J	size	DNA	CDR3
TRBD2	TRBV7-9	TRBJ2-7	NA	TGTGCCAGCAGCTTTCAGACTAGCGGGAGGTCCTACGAGCAGTACTTC	CASSFQTSGRSYEQYF
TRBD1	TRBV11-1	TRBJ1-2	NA	TGTGCCAGCAGCCCCCTCGGGACAGGGGTTCGGAGCTACACCTTC	CASSPLGTGVRSYTF
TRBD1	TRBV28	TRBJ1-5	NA	TGTGCCAGCAGTGATCACAGGGGCACGAAGCCCCAGCATTTT	CASSDHRGTKPQHF
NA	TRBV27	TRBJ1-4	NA	TGTGCCAGCAGAACGGGGACAACAACTAATGAAAAACTGTTTTTT	CASRTGTTTNEKLFF
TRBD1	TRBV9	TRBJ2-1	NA	TGTGCCAGCAGCGTAGGGGGGAGGACAGGGTTCGACAATGAGCAGTTCTTC	CASSVGGRTGFDNEQFF
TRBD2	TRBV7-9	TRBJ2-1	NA	TGTGCCAGCAGCGAGGGGGGTAGCGGGAACGATGAGCAGTTCTTC	CASSEGGSGNDEQFF
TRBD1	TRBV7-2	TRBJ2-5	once	TGTGCCAGCAGCTTTCAGGGGGCTTTTGAGACCCAGTACTTC	CASSFQGAFETQYF
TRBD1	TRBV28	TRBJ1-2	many	TGTGCCAGCAGTTTATTGCAGGGGGCGGGCTACACCTTC	CASSLLQGAGYTF
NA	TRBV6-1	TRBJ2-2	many	TGTGCCAGCAGTCCTGGACAGAGACTGGAGCTGTTTTTT	CASSPGQRLELFF
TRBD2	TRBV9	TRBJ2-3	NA	TGTGCCAGCAGCGTTCGAGCGGGAGCCGGAGATACGCAGTATTTT	CASSVRAGAGDTQYF
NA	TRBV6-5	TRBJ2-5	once	TGTGCCAGCAGTTACTTGGTAGCGTCTCAAGAGACCCAGTACTTC	CASSYLVASQETQYF
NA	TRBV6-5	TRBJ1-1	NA	TGTGCCAGCAGGACCTTTAGCACCACTGAAGCTTTCTTT	CASRTFSTTEAFF
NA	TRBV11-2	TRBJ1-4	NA	TGTGCCAGCAGCCTACGTGGGGAGGCCGCTAATGAAAAACTGTTTTTT	CASSLRGEAANEKLFF
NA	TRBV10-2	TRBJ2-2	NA	TGCGCCAGCAGTGAGTCGCCTATCATCCTCAGGAAAGCGGACACCGGGGAGCTGTTTTTT	CASSESPIILRKADTGELFF
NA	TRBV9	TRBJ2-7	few	TGTGCCAGCAGCGTAGGTGGGACAGCGGGCTACGAGCAGTACTTC	CASSVGGTAGYEQYF
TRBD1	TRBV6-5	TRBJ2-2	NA	TGTGCCAGCAGACCCGGGACAGCGAACACCGGGGAGCTGTTTTTT	CASRPGTANTGELFF
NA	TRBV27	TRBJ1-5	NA	TGTGCCAGCAGTTTGGGCAATAATCAGCCCCAGCATTTT	CASSLGNNQPQHF
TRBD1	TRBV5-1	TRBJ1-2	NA	TGCGCCAGCAGTCCTCGCGGACAGGCTAACTATGGCTACACCTTC	CASSPRGQANYGYTF
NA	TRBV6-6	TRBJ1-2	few	TGTGCCAGCAGACTAGCCCGCAATTCTAACTATGGCTACACCTTC	CASRLARNSNYGYTF
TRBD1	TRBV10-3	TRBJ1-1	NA	TGTGCCACCCTGAGGGGGCCGAACACTGAAGCTTTCTTT	CATLRGPNTEAFF
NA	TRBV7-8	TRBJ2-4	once	TGTGCCAGCAGCTTAGCGCACAGCATTCAGTACTTC	CASSLAHSIQYF
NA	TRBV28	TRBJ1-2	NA	TGTGCCTCAATGGCGGCAGAGCCTAACTATGGCTACACCTTC	CASMAAEPNYGYTF
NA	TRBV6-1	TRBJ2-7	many	TGTGCCAGCAGTGAAATCATGGGCAGGGCCTACGAGCAGTACTTC	CASSEIMGRAYEQYF
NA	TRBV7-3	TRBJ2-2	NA	TGTGCCAGCAGCTTAACGCTTGGCCCGAACACCGGGGAGCTGTTTTTT	CASSLTLGPNTGELFF
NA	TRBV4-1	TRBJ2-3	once	TGCGCCAGCAGCCAAGCCTCTAGACCCCCTAATACGCAGTATTTT	CASSQASRPPNTQYF
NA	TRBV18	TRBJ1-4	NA	TGTGCCAGCTCAAGGAGGGAGGGACTGTTTTTT	CASSRREGLFF
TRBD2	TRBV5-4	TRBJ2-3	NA	TGTGCCAGCAGCTTGGCCCCGGGACTAGCGCCGACGCAGTATTTT	CASSLAPGLAPTQYF
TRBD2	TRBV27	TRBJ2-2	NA	TGTGCCAGCAGTTTACTCGGACTAGCGGGAGCCGGGGAGCTGTTTTTT	CASSLLGLAGAGELFF
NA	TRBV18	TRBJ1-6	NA	TGTGCCAGCTCACCCTTCAAAGACTCTTCACCCCTCCACTTT	CASSPFKDSSPLHF
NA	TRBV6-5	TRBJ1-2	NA	TGTGCCAGCAGTCTGGGCTCTGCCTATGGCTACACCTTC	CASSLGSAYGYTF
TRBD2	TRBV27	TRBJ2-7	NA	TGTGCCAGCAGGAGGCCGCTTTGGCTAGCGGAAACCTACGAGCAGTACTTC	CASRRPLWLAETYEQYF
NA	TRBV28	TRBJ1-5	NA	TGTGCCAGCAGTTTACGAGCCCCCGTCGGACTTAATAGCAATCAGCCCCAGCATTTT	CASSLRAPVGLNSNQPQHF
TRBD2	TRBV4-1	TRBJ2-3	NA	TGCGCCAGCAGCCAGACTAGCGGACCTATGAGTACGCAGTATTTT	CASSQTSGPMSTQYF
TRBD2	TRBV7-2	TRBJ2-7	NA	TGTGCCAGCAGCCAAACTAGCGGGATGGGGGAGCAGTACTTC	CASSQTSGMGEQYF
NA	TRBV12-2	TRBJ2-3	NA	TGTGCAAGTCGCTTAGACCTAACTAGCGGGAGCACAGATACGCAGTATTTT	CASRLDLTSGSTDTQYF
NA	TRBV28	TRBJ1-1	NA	TGTGCCAGCAGCTCCTTAGGGGCGGCGCGCACTGAAGCTTTCTTT	CASSSLGAARTEAFF
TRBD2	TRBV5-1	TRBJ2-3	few	TGCGCCAGCAGACCCGGCGGACTAGCGATTGGAGATACGCAGTATTTT	CASRPGGLAIGDTQYF
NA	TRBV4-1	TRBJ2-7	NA	TGCGCCAGCAGCCTCAATACCCCGAGCTCCTACGAGCAGTACTTC	CASSLNTPSSYEQYF
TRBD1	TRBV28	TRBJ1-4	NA	TGTGCCAGCAGTTTATGGGGACAGGGACCTAATGAAAAACTGTTTTTT	CASSLWGQGPNEKLFF
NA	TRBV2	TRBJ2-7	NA	TGTGCCAGCAGGAGGGACACTACGGGGGAGCAGTACTTC	CASRRDTTGEQYF
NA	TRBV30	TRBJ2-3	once	TGTGCCTGGAGCGGGGCAGGGGTTAGCACAGATACGCAGTATTTT	CAWSGAGVSTDTQYF
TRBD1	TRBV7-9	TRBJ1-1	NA	TGTGCCAGCAGCGGAAAGACAGGGGCGAACACTGAAGCTTTCTTT	CASSGKTGANTEAFF
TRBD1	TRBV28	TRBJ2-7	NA	TGTGCCAGCAGAGGGACAGGGAGCTCCTACGAGCAGTACTTC	CASRGTGSSYEQYF
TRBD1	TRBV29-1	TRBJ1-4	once	TGCAGCGTCGGGGGACAGGGTAATGAAAAACTGTTTTTT	CSVGGQGNEKLFF
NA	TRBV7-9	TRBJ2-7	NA	TGTGCCAGCACCCCAGAAGTGACAGCCTACGAGCAGTACTTC	CASTPEVTAYEQYF
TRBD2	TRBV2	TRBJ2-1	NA	TGTGCCAGCAGGGTAGCGGGAGTGGTTGAGCAGTTCTTC	CASRVAGVVEQFF
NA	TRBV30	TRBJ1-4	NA	TGTGCCTGGAGAGGGCCCGCAGGGGCAACTAATGAAAAACTGTTTTTT	CAWRGPAGATNEKLFF
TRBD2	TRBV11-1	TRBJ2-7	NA	TGTGCCAGCAGCCCAACCGCTGTGGGGGAGGGTTACGAGCAGTACTTC	CASSPTAVGEGYEQYF
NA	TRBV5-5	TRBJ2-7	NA	TGTGCCAGCAGCTTGGGGTTGGCACGCTCCTACGAGCAGTACTTC	CASSLGLARSYEQYF
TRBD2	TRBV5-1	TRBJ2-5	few	TGCGCCAGCAGCCCGGGACTAGTCGAAGAGACCCAGTACTTC	CASSPGLVEETQYF